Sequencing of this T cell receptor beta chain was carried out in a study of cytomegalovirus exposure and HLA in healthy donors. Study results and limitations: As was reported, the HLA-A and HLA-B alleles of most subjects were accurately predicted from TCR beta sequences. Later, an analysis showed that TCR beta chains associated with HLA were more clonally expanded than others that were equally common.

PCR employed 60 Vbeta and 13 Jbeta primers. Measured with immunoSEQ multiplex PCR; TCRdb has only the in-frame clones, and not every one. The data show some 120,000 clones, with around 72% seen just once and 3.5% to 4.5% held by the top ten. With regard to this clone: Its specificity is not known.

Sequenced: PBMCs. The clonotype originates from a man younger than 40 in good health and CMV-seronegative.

The CDR3 reads CASSYNRYNQPQHF. The CDR3 region has the DNA TGTGCCAGCAGTTACAATCGGTACAATCAGCCCCAGCATTTT. The rearrangement uses TRBV6-5 and TRBJ1-5; D unresolved. V lost 2 bases to trimming and J lost 3 bases, with 8 bases between them. Germline CDR1 MNHEY, CDR2 SVGAGI. The CDR3 loop spans 14 amino acids.